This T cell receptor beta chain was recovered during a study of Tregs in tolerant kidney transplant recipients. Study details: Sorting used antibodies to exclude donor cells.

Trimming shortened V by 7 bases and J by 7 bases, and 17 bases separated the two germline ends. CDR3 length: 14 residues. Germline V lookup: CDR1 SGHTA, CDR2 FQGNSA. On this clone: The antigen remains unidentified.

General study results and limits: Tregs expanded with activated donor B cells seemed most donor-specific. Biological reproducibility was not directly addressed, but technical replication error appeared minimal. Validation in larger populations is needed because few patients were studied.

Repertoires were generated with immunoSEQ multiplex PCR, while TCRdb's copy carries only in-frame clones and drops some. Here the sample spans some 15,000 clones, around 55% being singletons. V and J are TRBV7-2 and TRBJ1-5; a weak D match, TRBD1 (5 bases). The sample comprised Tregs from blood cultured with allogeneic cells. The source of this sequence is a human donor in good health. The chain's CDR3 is CASTPRGDGQPQHF. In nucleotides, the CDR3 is TGTGCCAGCACGCCCCGGGGGGACGGGCAGCCCCAGCATTTT. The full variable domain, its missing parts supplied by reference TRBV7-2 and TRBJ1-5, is GAGVSQSPSNKVTEKGKDVELRCDPISGHTALYWYRQSLGQGLEFLIYFQGNSAPDKSGLPSDRFSAERTGGSVSTLTIQRTQQEDSAVYLCASTPRGDGQPQHFGDGTRLSIL.